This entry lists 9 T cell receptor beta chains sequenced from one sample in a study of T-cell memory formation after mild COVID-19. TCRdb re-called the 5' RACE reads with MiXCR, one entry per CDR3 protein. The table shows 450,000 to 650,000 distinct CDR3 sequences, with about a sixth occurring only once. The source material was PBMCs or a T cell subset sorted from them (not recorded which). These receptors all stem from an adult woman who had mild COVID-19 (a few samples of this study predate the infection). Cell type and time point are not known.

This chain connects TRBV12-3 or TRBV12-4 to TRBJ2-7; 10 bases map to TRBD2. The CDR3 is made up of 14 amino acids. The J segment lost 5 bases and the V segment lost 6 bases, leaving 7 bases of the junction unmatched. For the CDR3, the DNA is TGTGCCAGCAGCCGAGCGGGAGGGCCGAACGAGCAGTACTTC. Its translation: CASSRAGGPNEQYF.

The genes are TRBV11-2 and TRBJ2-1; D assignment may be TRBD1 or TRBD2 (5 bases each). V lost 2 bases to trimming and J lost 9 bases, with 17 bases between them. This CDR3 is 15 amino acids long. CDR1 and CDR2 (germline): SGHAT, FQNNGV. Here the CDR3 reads CASSLTPGPAGEQFF. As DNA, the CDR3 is TGTGCCAGCAGCTTAACTCCGGGACCCGCCGGTGAGCAGTTCTTC.

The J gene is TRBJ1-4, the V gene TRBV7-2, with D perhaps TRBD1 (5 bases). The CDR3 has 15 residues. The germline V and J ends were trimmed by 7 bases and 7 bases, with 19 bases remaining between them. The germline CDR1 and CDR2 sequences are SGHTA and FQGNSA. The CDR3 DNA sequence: TGTGCCAGCACCCCCCTGGGGCACCCACCTGAAAAACTGTTTTTT. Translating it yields CASTPLGHPPEKLFF.

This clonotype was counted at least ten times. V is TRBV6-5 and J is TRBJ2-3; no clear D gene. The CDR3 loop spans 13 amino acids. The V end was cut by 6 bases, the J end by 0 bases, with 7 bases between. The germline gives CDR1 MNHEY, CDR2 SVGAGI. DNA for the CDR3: TGTGCCAGCAGATTCAGGAGCACAGATACGCAGTATTTT. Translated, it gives CASRFRSTDTQYF.

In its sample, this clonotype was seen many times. CDR3 coding DNA: TGCGCCAGCAGCCAAGAGGGCGGGAGGTCCGGGGAGCTGTTTTTT. Translation gives CASSQEGGRSGELFF. V usage is TRBV4-3 and J usage is TRBJ2-2; 8 bases match TRBD2. Germline CDR1 is LGHNA and CDR2 is YSLEER. CDR3 length: 15 amino acids. Germline trimming cut 0 bases from V and 6 bases from J; bases unmatched to any gene: 3.

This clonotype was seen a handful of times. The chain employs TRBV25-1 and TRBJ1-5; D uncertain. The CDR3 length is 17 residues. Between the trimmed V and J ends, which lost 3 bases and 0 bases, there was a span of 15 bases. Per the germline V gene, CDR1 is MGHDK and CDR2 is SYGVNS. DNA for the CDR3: TGTGCCAGCAGTGATAAAGCAGAGGTTTATAGCAATCAGCCCCAGCATTTT. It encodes CASSDKAEVYSNQPQHF.

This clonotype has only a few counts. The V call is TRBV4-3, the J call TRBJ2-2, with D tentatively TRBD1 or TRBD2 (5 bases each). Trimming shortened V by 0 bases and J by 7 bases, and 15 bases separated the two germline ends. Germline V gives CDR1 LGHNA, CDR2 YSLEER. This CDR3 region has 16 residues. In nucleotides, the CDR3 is TGCGCCAGCAGCCAAGATCCGGGGCAGGGCCTCGGGGAGCTGTTTTTT. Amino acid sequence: CASSQDPGQGLGELFF.

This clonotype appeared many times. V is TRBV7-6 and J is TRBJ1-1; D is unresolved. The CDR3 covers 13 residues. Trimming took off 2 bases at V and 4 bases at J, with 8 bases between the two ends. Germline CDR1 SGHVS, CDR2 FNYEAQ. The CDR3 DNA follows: TGTGCCAGCAGCTTATTCGAGGTCACTGAAGCTTTCTTT. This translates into CASSLFEVTEAFF. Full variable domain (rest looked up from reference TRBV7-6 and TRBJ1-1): GAGVSQSPRYKVTKRGQDVALRCDPISGHVSLYWYRQALGQGPEFLTYFNYEAQQDKSGLPNDRFSAERPEGSISTLTIQRTEQRDSAMYRCASSLFEVTEAFFGQGTRLTVV.

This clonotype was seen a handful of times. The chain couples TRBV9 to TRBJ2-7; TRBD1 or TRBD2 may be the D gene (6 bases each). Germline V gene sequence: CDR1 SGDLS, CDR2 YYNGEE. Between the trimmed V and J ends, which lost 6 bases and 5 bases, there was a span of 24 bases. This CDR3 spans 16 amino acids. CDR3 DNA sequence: TGTGCCAGCACCCGAAGTGAGGGGGGAACACTTCACGAGCAGTACTTC. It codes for CASTRSEGGTLHEQYF.